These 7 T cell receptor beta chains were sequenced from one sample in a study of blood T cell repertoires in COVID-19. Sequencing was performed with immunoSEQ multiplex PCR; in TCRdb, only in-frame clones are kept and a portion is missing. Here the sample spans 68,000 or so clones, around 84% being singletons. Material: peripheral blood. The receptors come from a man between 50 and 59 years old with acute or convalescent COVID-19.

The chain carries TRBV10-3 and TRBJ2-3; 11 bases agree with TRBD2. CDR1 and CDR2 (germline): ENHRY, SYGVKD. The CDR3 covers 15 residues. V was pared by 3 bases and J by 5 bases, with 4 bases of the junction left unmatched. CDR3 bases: TGTGCCATCAGTGAAAGACTAGCGGGGCAAGATACGCAGTATTTT. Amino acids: CAISERLAGQDTQYF.

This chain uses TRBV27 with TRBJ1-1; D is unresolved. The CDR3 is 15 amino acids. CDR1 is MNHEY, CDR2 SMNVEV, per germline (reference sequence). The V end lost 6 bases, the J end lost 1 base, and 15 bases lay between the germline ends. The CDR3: CASSPRRFGNTEAFF. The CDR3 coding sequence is TGTGCCAGCAGCCCTCGGCGGTTTGGGAACACTGAAGCTTTCTTT.

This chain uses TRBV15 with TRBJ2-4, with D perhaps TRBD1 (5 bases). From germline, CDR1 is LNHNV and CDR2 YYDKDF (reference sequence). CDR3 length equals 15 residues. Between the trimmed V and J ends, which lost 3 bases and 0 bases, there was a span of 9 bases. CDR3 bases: TGTGCCACCAGCAGGGAGACAGTAGCCAAAAACATTCAGTACTTC. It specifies CATSRETVAKNIQYF.

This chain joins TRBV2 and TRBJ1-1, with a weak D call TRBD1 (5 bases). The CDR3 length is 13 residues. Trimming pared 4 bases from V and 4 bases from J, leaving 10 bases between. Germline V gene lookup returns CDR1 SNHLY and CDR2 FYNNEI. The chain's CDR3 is CASSVSGGTEAFF. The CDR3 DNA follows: TGTGCCAGCAGTGTATCGGGGGGCACTGAAGCTTTCTTT.

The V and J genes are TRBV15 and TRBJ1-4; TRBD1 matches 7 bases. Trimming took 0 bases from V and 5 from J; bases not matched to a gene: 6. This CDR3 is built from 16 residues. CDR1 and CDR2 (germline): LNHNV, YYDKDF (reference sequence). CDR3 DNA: TGTGCCACCAGCAGAGAGAGGGGGCAATCGAATGAAAAACTGTTTTTT. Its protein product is CATSRERGQSNEKLFF.

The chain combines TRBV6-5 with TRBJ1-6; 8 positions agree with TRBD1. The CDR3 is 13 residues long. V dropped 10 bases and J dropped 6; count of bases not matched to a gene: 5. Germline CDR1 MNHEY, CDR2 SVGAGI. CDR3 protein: CATRDRLNSPLHF. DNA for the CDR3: TGTGCCACCCGGGACAGGCTTAATTCACCCCTCCACTTT.

The CDR3 coding sequence is TGCGCCAGCAGTCTACTGCCGGGGGCCTACGAGCAGTACTTC. Its translation: CASSLLPGAYEQYF. The V call is TRBV5-1, the J call TRBJ2-7, with a possible D match to TRBD2 (6 bases). V lost 5 bases to trimming and J lost 2 bases, with 14 bases between them. The CDR3 totals 14 residues. CDR1 SGHRS and CDR2 YFSETQ come from the germline V gene. The variable domain in full, with the rest retrieved from reference TRBV5-1 and TRBJ2-7, is KAGVTQTPRYLIKTRGQQVTLSCSPISGHRSVSWYQQTPGQGLQFLFEYFSETQRNKGNFPGRFSGRQFSNSRSEMNVSTLELGDSALYLCASSLLPGAYEQYFGPGTRLTVT.